One and the same sample provided the 23 T cell receptor beta chains below, sequenced in a study of cytomegalovirus exposure and HLA in healthy donors. The primer mix had 60 Vbeta and 13 Jbeta primers. Here immunoSEQ multiplex PCR was the method, and the copy in TCRdb shows in-frame clones only, minus some. The sample has over 150,000 clones, more than 75% seen once. The material sequenced was PBMCs. These receptor sequences come from a man aged 25 to 45 in good health and CMV-seropositive.

To note about this clone: Sequence at one end of the junction differs from germline and may be a read error. The chain combines TRBV6-1 with TRBJ1-2; a weak D match, TRBD1 (5 bases). Germline-derived CDR1 and CDR2 are MNHNS and SASEGT. This CDR3 is built from 10 residues. The DNA for the CDR3 is TGTGCCAGCAGACTCGGACACCTGATCTTC. Protein product: CASRLGHLIF.

The V gene is TRBV19, the J gene TRBJ2-1, with D possibly being TRBD2 (6 bases). V was trimmed by 4 bases and J by 0 bases, leaving 10 bases between them. Germline V CDR1 and CDR2: LNHDA, SQIVND (reference sequence). This CDR3 comprises 15 residues. CDR3 sequence: CASSTSVSSYNEQFF. The DNA of the CDR3 is TGTGCCAGTAGTACTAGCGTCAGCTCCTACAATGAGCAGTTCTTC.

The chain uses TRBV5-4 and TRBJ1-2; no definite D call. The CDR3 is 15 amino acids. V lost 4 bases, J lost 4 bases, and 17 bases lay in between. Germline values: CDR1 SGHNT, CDR2 YYREEE (reference sequence). In DNA form, the CDR3 reads TGTGCCAGCAGCACCCGGACCGGGAGATCCTATGGCTACACCTTC. It specifies CASSTRTGRSYGYTF.

A single count supports this clone. The genes are TRBV7-2 and TRBJ2-2; TRBD1 agrees at 7 bases. CDR1 and CDR2 (germline): SGHTA, FQGNSA. The J segment lost 7 bases and the V segment lost 4 bases, leaving 9 bases of the junction unmatched. This CDR3 is 15 amino acids long. The CDR3 DNA reads as TGTGCCAGCAGCTCCACAGGGGCGCGGGTCGGGGAGCTGTTTTTT. Translated, it gives CASSSTGARVGELFF.

A few counts support this clone. The chain is built from TRBV18 and TRBJ2-3; TRBD2 matches 8 bases. CDR1 and CDR2 (germline): KGHSH, LQKENI. The CDR3 loop spans 14 amino acids. Germline trimming cut 4 bases from V and 6 bases from J; bases unmatched to any gene: 6. CDR3: CASSLAGNPDTQYF. In DNA form, the CDR3 reads TGTGCCAGCTCACTAGCGGGGAACCCCGATACGCAGTATTTT. The full variable domain, its missing parts supplied by reference TRBV18 and TRBJ2-3, is NAGVMQNPRHLVRRRGQEARLRCSPMKGHSHVYWYRQLPEEGLKFMVYLQKENIIDESGMPKERFSAEFPKEGPSILRIQQVVRGDSAAYFCASSLAGNPDTQYFGPGTRLTVL.

V is TRBV19 and J is TRBJ2-3, with 7 bases aligning to TRBD2. Trimming cost V 7 bases and J 6 bases; bases outside gene matches: 7. CDR1 LNHDA and CDR2 SQIVND come from the germline V gene (reference sequence). This CDR3 spans 13 amino acids. The CDR3 loop is CASTSGAGDTQYF. CDR3 in DNA: TGTGCCAGTACGAGCGGGGCTGGTGATACGCAGTATTTT.

The chain joins TRBV9 to TRBJ2-3; D possibly corresponds to TRBD2 (5 bases). Germline CDR1 and CDR2: SGDLS and YYNGEE. Deletions cut 0 bases from V and 0 bases from J, with 11 bases between. The CDR3 runs 16 residues. The CDR3 sequence is CASSVGNSGSTDTQYF. The CDR3 DNA reads TGTGCCAGCAGCGTAGGGAACAGCGGTAGCACAGATACGCAGTATTTT.

This clone has just one count. This rearrangement joins TRBV7-8 to TRBJ2-2; no definite D call. Trimming took 10 bases from V and 4 from J, leaving 19 bases between them. Germline CDR1 SGHVS, CDR2 FQNEAQ. This CDR3 has 15 residues. CDR3 residues: CATPRLVVGTGELFF. For the CDR3, the DNA is TGTGCCACTCCTCGTCTAGTCGTGGGCACCGGGGAGCTGTTTTTT.

V is TRBV2 and J is TRBJ2-7, with 16 nucleotides matching TRBD2. V dropped 4 bases and J dropped 5; count of bases not matched to a gene: 8. This CDR3 comprises 17 residues. Germline V gene data show CDR1 as SNHLY and CDR2 as FYNNEI. The CDR3 here is CASSGGLAGGPFDEQYF. For the CDR3, the DNA is TGTGCCAGCAGTGGGGGACTAGCGGGAGGGCCTTTTGACGAGCAGTACTTC.

The rearrangement joins TRBV19 to TRBJ2-1; TRBD2 agrees at 13 bases. Trimming took 1 base from V and 6 from J; bases not matched to a gene: 3. The germline V gene encodes CDR1 LNHDA and CDR2 SQIVND (reference sequence). The CDR3 is 16 amino acids. The CDR3 nucleotides are TGTGCCAGTAGTATAGGGGGACTAGCGGGGTTCAATGAGCAGTTCTTC. Translated, it gives CASSIGGLAGFNEQFF.

The chain's CDR3 is CSTRQGKNTEAFF. Here the CDR3 DNA reads TGCAGCACCAGACAGGGAAAGAACACTGAAGCTTTCTTT. The chain is built from TRBV29-1 and TRBJ1-1; TRBD1 aligns across 7 bases. CDR1 is SQVTM and CDR2 is ANQGSEA in the germline V gene. With V trimmed by 8 bases and J by 1 base, 7 bases remained unmatched. The CDR3 contains 13 residues.

This clone was counted once. V usage is TRBV11-1 and J usage is TRBJ1-2; 7 positions match TRBD1. This CDR3 contains 14 residues. V was pared by 2 bases and J by 6 bases, with 6 bases of the junction left unmatched. From germline, CDR1 is SGHAT and CDR2 FQDESV (reference sequence). The CDR3 region is CASSLNRQGDGYTF. Here the CDR3 DNA reads TGTGCCAGCAGCTTAAATCGACAGGGAGATGGCTACACCTTC.

J is TRBJ1-4 and V is TRBV7-2; D unresolved. The V end was cut by 2 bases, the J end by 9 bases, with 16 bases between. The CDR3 has 15 residues. Germline-derived CDR1 and CDR2 are SGHTA and FQGNSA. The DNA of the CDR3 is TGTGCCAGCAGCTTACTCGGGAATGAGGGTAAAAAACTGTTTTTT. This sequence encodes CASSLLGNEGKKLFF. Complete variable domain (other parts from reference TRBV7-2 and TRBJ1-4): GAGVSQSPSNKVTEKGKDVELRCDPISGHTALYWYRQSLGQGLEFLIYFQGNSAPDKSGLPSDRFSAERTGGSVSTLTIQRTQQEDSAVYLCASSLLGNEGKKLFFGSGTQLSVL.

The chain combines TRBV13 with TRBJ2-3; 9 positions agree with TRBD2. This CDR3 contains 20 residues. The germline CDR1 and CDR2 sequences are PRHDT and FYEKMQ (reference sequence). V trimming: 1 base; J trimming: 0 bases; junction bases outside the gene matches: 14. DNA for the CDR3: TGTGCCAGCAGCTTAGACTTAGTTTCTAGCGGGGAATCTAGCACAGATACGCAGTATTTT. Its translation: CASSLDLVSSGESSTDTQYF.

This chain connects TRBV30 to TRBJ2-1; 11 positions match TRBD2. There are 16 residues in the CDR3. In germline, CDR1 is GTSNPN, CDR2 SVGIG (reference sequence). After removal of 3 bases from V and 6 bases from J, the junction contained 10 bases not matched to a gene. CDR3 amino acids: CAWSLLAGEGVNEQFF. CDR3 DNA: TGTGCCTGGAGCCTACTAGCGGGAGAAGGGGTCAATGAGCAGTTCTTC. Using reference TRBV30 and TRBJ2-1 for the parts outside the CDR3, the full variable domain is SQTIHQWPATLVQPVGSPLSLECTVEGTSNPNLYWYRQAAGRGLQLLFYSVGIGQISSEVPQNLSASRPQDRQFILSSKKLLLSDSGFYLCAWSLLAGEGVNEQFFGPGTRLTVL.

Only one count was recorded for this clone. The chain has TRBV29-1 and TRBJ2-1; the D gene is possibly TRBD2 (5 bases). Germline CDR1 reads SQVTM; CDR2 reads ANQGSEA. The V end was cut by 0 bases, the J end by 3 bases, with 12 bases between. The CDR3 runs to 15 residues. CDR3 sequence reads: CSVEDRLAFYNEQFF. CDR3 in DNA: TGCAGCGTTGAAGATCGTCTAGCTTTCTACAATGAGCAGTTCTTC.

V is TRBV5-3 and J is TRBJ1-2, with 12 bases fitting TRBD1. Being an ORF, TRBV5-3 has a function that is uncertain. V shed 3 bases and J 3 bases; nucleotides not matched to a gene: 21. The CDR3 length is 21 residues. CDR3 in DNA: TGTGCCAGAAGCTGGCCGGACCGGGACAGGGGGCGGGAGGAGGAGCACTATGGCTACACCTTC. Amino acid sequence: CARSWPDRDRGREEEHYGYTF.

The V call is TRBV5-4, the J call TRBJ2-5; possibly TRBD2 for D (6 bases). The CDR3 is made up of 12 amino acids. The V end lost 4 bases, the J end lost 5 bases, and 9 bases lay between the germline ends. In germline, CDR1 is SGHNT, CDR2 YYREEE (reference sequence). As DNA, the CDR3 is TGTGCCAGCAGCGGAGGGAGGGAGACCCAGTACTTC. This gives the protein CASSGGRETQYF.

This sequence joins TRBV4-2 and TRBJ2-7; 12 nucleotides match TRBD2. J gave up 6 bases and V 0 bases, and 9 bases lay outside the gene matches. CDR1 LGHNA and CDR2 YNFKEQ come from the germline V gene. This CDR3 region has 17 residues. CDR3 bases: TGTGCCAGCAGCCAAGAGGGACCTAGCGGGAGGGAAGGCGAGCAGTACTTC. It encodes CASSQEGPSGREGEQYF.

This chain uses TRBV15 with TRBJ2-5, with TRBD1 identical over 7 bases. V gave up 2 bases and J gave up 4 bases; unmatched junction bases: 7. Looked up from germline, CDR1 is LNHNV and CDR2 is YYDKDF (reference sequence). There are 15 residues in the CDR3. This chain's CDR3 is CATSRQSTGPETQYF. CDR3 nucleotides: TGTGCCACCAGCAGACAATCGACAGGGCCAGAGACCCAGTACTTC.

This clone was seen just once. This chain uses TRBV19 with TRBJ1-1, with D hard to call. This CDR3 contains 13 residues. Germline CDR1 is LNHDA and CDR2 is SQIVND (reference sequence). Trimming removed 4 bases from V and 5 bases from J, with 11 bases in between. The CDR3 DNA is TGTGCCAGTAGTACGACACCGACAACTGAAGCTTTCTTT. The encoded protein is CASSTTPTTEAFF. Based on the CDR3 plus reference TRBV19 and TRBJ1-1, the full variable domain is DGGITQSPKYLFRKEGQNVTLSCEQNLNHDAMYWYRQDPGQGLRLIYYSQIVNDFQKGDIAEGYSVSREKKESFPLTVTSAQKNPTAFYLCASSTTPTTEAFFGQGTRLTVV.

The chain uses TRBV2 and TRBJ1-2; D is ambiguous. V gave up 2 bases and J gave up 7 bases, with 11 bases separating them. Germline values: CDR1 SNHLY, CDR2 FYNNEI. The CDR3 is 13 amino acids. CDR3 residues: CASSETIAGGYTF. CDR3 DNA sequence: TGTGCCAGCAGTGAAACTATCGCGGGTGGCTACACCTTC.

J is TRBJ2-7 and V is TRBV14; no reliable D call. Germline V gene lookup returns CDR1 SGHDN and CDR2 FVKESK. The V end was cut by 4 bases, the J end by 4 bases, with 11 bases between. The CDR3 has 13 amino acids. In DNA form, the CDR3 reads TGTGCCAGCAGCCTAAACAGTCTTTACGAGCAGTACTTC. It codes for CASSLNSLYEQYF.